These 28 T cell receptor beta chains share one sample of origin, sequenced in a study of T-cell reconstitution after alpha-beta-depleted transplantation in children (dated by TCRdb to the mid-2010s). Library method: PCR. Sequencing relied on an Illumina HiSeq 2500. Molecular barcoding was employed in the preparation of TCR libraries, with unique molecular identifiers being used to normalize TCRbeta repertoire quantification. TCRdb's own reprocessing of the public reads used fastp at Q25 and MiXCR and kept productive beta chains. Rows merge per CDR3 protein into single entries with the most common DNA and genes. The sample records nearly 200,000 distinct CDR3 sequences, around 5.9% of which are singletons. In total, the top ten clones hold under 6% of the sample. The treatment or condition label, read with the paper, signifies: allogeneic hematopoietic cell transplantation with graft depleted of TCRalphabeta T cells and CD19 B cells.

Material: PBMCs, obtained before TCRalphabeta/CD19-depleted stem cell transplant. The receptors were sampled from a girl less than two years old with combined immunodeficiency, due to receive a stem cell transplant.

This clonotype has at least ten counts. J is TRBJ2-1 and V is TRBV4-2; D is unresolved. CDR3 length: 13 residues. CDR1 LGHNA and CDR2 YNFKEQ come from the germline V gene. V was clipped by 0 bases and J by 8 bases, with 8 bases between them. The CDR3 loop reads CASSQELFHEQFF. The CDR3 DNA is TGTGCCAGCAGCCAAGAGCTGTTCCATGAGCAGTTCTTC.

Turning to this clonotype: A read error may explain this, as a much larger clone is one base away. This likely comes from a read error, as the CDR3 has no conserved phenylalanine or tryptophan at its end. CDR3 sequence reads: CASSLGLRGVQDGREKLFY. In DNA form, the CDR3 reads TGTGCCAGCAGTTTAGGACTAAGGGGGGTACAGGATGGACGAGAAAAACTGTTTTAT. The chain recombines TRBV12-3 or TRBV12-4 with TRBJ1-4, with D maybe TRBD1 (6 bases). The CDR3 totals 19 residues. The V and J ends lost 1 base and 8 bases respectively, with 26 bases between them.

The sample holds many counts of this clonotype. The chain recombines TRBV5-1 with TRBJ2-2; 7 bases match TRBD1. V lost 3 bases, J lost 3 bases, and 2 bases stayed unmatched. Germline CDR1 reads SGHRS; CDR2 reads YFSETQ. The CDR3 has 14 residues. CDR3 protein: CASSWDSYTGELFF. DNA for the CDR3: TGCGCCAGCAGCTGGGACAGCTACACCGGGGAGCTGTTTTTT.

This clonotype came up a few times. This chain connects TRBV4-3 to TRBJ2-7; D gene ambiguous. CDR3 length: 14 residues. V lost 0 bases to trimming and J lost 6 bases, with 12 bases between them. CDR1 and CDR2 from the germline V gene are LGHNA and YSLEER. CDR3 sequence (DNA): TGCGCCAGCAGCCAAGACGGACCCCTCACCGAGCAGTACTTC. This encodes CASSQDGPLTEQYF.

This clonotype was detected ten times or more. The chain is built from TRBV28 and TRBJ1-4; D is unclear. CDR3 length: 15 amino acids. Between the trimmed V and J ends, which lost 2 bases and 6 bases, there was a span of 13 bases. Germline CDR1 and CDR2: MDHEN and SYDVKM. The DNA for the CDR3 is TGTGCCAGCAGTTTAAGTTCCGGATACGATGAAAAACTGTTTTTT. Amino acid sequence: CASSLSSGYDEKLFF.

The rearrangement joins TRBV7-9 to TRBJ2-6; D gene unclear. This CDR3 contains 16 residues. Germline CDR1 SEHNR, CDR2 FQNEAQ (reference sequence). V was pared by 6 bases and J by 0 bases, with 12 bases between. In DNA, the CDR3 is TGTGCCAGCAGACTCCTGTCAGGCTCTGGGGCCAACGTCCTGACTTTC. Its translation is CASRLLSGSGANVLTF.

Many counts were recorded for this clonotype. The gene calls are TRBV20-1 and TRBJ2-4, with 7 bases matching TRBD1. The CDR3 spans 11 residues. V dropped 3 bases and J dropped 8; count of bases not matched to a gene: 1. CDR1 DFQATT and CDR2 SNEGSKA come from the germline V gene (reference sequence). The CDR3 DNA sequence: TGCAGTGCTAGCCAGGGGGACATTCAGTACTTC. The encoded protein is CSASQGDIQYF.

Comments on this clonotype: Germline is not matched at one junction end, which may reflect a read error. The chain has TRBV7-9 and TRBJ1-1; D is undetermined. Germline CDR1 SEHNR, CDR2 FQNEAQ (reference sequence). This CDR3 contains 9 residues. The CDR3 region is CLLNTEAFF. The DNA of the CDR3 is TGCCTATTGAACACTGAAGCTTTCTTT. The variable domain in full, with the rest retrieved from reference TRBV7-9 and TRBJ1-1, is DTGVSQNPRHKITKRGQNVTFRCDPISEHNRLYWYRQTLGQGPEFLTYFQNEAQLEKSRLLSDRFSAERPKGSFSTLEIQRTEQGDSAMYLCLLNTEAFFGQGTRLTVV.

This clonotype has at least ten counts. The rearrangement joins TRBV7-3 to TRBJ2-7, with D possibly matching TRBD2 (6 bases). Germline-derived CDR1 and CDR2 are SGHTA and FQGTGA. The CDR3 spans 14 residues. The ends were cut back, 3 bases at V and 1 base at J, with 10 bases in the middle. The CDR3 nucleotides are TGTGCCAGCAGCTTCGATGCGGGATCCTACGAGCAGTACTTC. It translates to CASSFDAGSYEQYF.

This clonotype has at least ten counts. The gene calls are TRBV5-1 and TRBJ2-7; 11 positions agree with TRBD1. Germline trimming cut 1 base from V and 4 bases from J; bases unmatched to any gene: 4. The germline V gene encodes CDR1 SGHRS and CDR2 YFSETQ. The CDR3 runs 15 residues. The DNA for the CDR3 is TGCGCCAGCAGCTTGTGGACAGGGGGCGCATACGAGCAGTACTTC. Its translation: CASSLWTGGAYEQYF.

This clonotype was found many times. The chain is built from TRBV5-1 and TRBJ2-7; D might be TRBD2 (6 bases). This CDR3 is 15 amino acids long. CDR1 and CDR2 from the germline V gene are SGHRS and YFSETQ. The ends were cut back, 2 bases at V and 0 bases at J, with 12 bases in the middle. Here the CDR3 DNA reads TGCGCCAGCAGCTTTGGAGGGAGGAGCTCCTACGAGCAGTACTTC. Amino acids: CASSFGGRSSYEQYF.

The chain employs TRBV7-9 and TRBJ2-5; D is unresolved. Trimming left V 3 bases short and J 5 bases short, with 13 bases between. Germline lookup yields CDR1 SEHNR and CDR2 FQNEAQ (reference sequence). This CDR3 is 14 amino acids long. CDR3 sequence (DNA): TGTGCCAGCAGCTTTTCAGCCACTCGCGAGACCCAGTACTTC. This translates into CASSFSATRETQYF.

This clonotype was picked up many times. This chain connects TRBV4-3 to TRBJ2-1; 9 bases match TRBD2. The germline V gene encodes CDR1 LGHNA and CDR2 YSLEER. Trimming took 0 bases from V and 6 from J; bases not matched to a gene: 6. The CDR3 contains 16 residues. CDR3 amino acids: CASSQDTGTSLNEQFF. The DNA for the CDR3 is TGCGCCAGCAGCCAAGATACCGGGACTAGCCTCAATGAGCAGTTCTTC.

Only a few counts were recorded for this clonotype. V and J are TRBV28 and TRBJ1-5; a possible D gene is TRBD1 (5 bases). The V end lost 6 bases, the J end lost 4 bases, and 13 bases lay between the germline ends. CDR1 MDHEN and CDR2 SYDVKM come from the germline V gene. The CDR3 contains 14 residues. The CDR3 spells CASSPPDSNQPQHF. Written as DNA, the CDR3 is TGTGCCAGCAGCCCCCCCGACAGTAATCAGCCCCAGCATTTT.

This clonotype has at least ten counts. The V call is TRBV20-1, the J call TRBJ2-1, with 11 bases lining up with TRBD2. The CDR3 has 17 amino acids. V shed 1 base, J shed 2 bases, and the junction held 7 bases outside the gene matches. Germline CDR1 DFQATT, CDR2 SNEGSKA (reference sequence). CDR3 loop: CSARGVSGLAAYNEQFF. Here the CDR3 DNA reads TGCAGTGCTAGAGGGGTCTCGGGACTAGCGGCCTACAATGAGCAGTTCTTC.

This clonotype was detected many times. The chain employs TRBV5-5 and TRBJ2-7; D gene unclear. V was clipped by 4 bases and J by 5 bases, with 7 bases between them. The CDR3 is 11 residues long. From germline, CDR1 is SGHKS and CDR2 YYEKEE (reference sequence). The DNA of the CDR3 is TGTGCCAGCAGCCCCTTGGACGAGCAGTACTTC. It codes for CASSPLDEQYF.

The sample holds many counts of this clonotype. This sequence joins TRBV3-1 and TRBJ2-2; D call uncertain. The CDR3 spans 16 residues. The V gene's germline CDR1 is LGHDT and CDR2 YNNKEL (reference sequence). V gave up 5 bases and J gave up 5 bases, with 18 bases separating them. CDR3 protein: CASSEVQRRSTGELFF. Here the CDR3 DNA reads TGTGCCAGCAGCGAGGTGCAGCGAAGGAGTACCGGGGAGCTGTTTTTT.

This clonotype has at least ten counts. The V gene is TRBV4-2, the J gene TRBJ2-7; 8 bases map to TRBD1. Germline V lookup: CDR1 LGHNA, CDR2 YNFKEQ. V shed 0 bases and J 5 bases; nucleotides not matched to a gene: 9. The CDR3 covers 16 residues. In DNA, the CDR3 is TGTGCCAGCAGCCAAGATCGGGCAGGGGGCTGGAACGAGCAGTACTTC. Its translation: CASSQDRAGGWNEQYF.

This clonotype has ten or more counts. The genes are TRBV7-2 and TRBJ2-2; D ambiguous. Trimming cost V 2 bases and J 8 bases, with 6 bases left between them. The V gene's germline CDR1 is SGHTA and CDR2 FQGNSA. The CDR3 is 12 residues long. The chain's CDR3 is CASSLIGGELFF. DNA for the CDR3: TGTGCCAGCAGCTTAATAGGGGGGGAGCTGTTTTTT.

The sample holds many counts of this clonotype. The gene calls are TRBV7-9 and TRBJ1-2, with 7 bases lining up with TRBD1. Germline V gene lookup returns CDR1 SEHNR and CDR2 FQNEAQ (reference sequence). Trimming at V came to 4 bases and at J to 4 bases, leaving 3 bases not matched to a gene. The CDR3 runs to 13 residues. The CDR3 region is CASSSQGVYGYTF. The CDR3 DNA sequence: TGTGCCAGCAGCTCGCAGGGGGTCTATGGCTACACCTTC. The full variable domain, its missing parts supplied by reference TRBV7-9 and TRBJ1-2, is DTGVSQNPRHKITKRGQNVTFRCDPISEHNRLYWYRQTLGQGPEFLTYFQNEAQLEKSRLLSDRFSAERPKGSFSTLEIQRTEQGDSAMYLCASSSQGVYGYTFGSGTRLTVV.

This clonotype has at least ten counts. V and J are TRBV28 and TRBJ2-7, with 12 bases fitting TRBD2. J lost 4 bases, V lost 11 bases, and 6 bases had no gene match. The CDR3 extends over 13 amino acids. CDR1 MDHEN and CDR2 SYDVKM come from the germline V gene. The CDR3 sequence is CASSGRAGYEQYF. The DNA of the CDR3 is TGTGCCTCTAGCGGGAGGGCCGGATACGAGCAGTACTTC. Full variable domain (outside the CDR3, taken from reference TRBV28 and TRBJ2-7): DVKVTQSSRYLVKRTGEKVFLECVQDMDHENMFWYRQDPGLGLRLIYFSYDVKMKEKGDIPEGYSVSREKKERFSLILESASTNQTSMYLCASSGRAGYEQYFGPGTRLTVT.

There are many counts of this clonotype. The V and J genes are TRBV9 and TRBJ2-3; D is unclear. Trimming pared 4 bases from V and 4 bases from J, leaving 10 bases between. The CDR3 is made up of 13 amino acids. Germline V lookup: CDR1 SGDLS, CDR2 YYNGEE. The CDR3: CASSPPQSDTQYF. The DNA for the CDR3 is TGTGCCAGCAGCCCTCCTCAATCAGATACGCAGTATTTT. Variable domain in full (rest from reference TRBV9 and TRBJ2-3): DSGVTQTPKHLITATGQRVTLRCSPRSGDLSVYWYQQSLDQGLQFLIQYYNGEERAKGNILERFSAQQFPDLHSELNLSSLELGDSALYFCASSPPQSDTQYFGPGTRLTVL.

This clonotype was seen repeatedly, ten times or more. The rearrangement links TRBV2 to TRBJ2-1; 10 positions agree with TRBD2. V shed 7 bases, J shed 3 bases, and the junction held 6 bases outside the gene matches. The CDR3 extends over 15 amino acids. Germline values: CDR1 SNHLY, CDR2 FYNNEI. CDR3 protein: CASTLGLALYNEQFF. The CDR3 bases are TGTGCCAGCACCCTGGGACTAGCGCTCTACAATGAGCAGTTCTTC.

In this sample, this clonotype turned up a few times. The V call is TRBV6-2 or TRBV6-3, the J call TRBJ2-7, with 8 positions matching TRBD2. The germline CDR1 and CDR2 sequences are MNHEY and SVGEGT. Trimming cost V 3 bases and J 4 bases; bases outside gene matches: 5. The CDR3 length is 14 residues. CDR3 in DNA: TGTGCCAGCAGTTATTTAGCGGGAACTTACGAGCAGTACTTC. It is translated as CASSYLAGTYEQYF.

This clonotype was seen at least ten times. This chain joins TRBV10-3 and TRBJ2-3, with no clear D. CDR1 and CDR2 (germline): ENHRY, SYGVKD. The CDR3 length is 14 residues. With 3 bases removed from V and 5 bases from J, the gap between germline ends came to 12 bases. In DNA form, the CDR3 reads TGTGCCATCAGTGATCGTTCGCACGAAGATACGCAGTATTTT. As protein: CAISDRSHEDTQYF.

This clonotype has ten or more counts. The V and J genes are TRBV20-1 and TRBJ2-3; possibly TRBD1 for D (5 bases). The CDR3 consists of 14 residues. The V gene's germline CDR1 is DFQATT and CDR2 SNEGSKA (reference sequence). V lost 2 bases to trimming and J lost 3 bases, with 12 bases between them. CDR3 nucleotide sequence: TGCAGTGCTAGAAAGGGGCAGGGAACAGATACGCAGTATTTT. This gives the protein CSARKGQGTDTQYF.

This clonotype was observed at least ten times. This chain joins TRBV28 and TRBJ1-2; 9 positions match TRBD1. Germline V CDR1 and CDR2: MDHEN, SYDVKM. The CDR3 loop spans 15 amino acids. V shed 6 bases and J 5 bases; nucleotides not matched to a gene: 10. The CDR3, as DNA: TGTGCCAGCAGCCCAAAATTAGGGACAGGGTATGGCTACACCTTC. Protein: CASSPKLGTGYGYTF.

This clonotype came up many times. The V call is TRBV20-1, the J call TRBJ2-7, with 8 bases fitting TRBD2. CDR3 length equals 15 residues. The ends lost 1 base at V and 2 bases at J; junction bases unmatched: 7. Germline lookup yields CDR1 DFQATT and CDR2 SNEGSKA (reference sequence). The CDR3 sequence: CSARASGTSPYEQYF. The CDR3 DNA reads TGCAGTGCTAGAGCTTCCGGGACTAGTCCCTACGAGCAGTACTTC.